The rows below give T cell receptor beta chains drawn from one sample of a study of vaccination and CD4 T cells after COVID-19. These TCRs' antigens remain unknown. MiXCR was run by TCRdb on the PCR reads, yielding one entry per CDR3 protein. The table records approximately 9,300 distinct CDR3 sequences, around 59% of them present only once. Specimen: CD4+ T cells from blood, cultured in vitro. The receptors were sampled from a human donor in good health. The CDR3 runs from the conserved cysteine through the conserved F or W. The D gene is left open where the match is weak. Size values are once, few and many counts, or a class for expanded clones, and some rows have none.

TRBV7-2	TRBD2	16	few	TRBJ2-5	CASSLIGRGIQETQYF	TGTGCCAGCAGCTTAATCGGGAGGGGAATTCAAGAGACCCAGTACTTC
TRBV10-3	TRBD1	16	-	TRBJ2-7	CAISDGDRGGSYEQYF	TGTGCCATCAGTGACGGGGACAGGGGAGGCTCCTACGAGCAGTACTTC
TRBV6-1	-	12	few	TRBJ2-7	CASSERGYEQYF	TGTGCCAGCAGTGAGAGAGGCTACGAGCAGTACTTC
TRBV12-3/TRBV12-4	-	14	few	TRBJ1-1	CASRRLTVNTEAFF	TGTGCCAGCAGGAGATTGACAGTGAACACTGAAGCTTTCTTT
TRBV9	-	14	-	TRBJ1-5	CASSVTGLGEPQHF	TGTGCCAGCAGCGTAACAGGGTTAGGCGAGCCCCAGCATTTT
TRBV20-1	-	13	-	TRBJ2-7	CSANRGGGHEQYF	TGCAGTGCCAACCGGGGCGGCGGCCACGAGCAGTACTTC
TRBV7-2	-	14	-	TRBJ2-2	CASSLEVYTGELFF	TGTGCCAGCAGCTTAGAAGTGTACACCGGGGAGCTGTTTTTT
TRBV4-3	-	16	-	TRBJ1-1	CASSQAHLGWNTEAFF	TGCGCCAGCAGCCAAGCCCATCTTGGGTGGAACACTGAAGCTTTCTTT
TRBV24-1	-	15	-	TRBJ2-2	CATSDLGPNTGELFF	TGTGCCACCAGTGATTTAGGGCCAAACACCGGGGAGCTGTTTTTT
TRBV27	-	14	few	TRBJ1-1	CASQSEQPNTEAFF	TGTGCCAGCCAGAGCGAGCAACCTAACACTGAAGCTTTCTTT
TRBV27	TRBD1	16	once	TRBJ2-7	CASNFHQTGITYEQYF	TGTGCCAGCAATTTCCACCAGACAGGGATAACCTACGAGCAGTACTTC
TRBV7-2	-	16	-	TRBJ1-2	CASSLVAQGPNYGHTF	TGTGCCAGCAGCTTAGTTGCCCAGGGACCTAACTATGGCCACACCTTC
TRBV2	-	15	-	TRBJ1-1	CASSEAGRGNTEAFF	TGTGCCAGCAGTGAAGCGGGCAGGGGGAACACTGAAGCTTTCTTT
TRBV10-1	-	14	few	TRBJ2-3	CASSRDVRTDTQYF	TGCGCCAGCAGCCGGGACGTACGGACAGATACGCAGTATTTT
TRBV7-2	-	13	-	TRBJ2-3	CASSLAGSDTQYF	TGTGCCAGCAGCTTAGCGGGGTCAGATACGCAGTATTTT
TRBV4-1	-	15	-	TRBJ1-5	CASSQGDPQNQPQHF	TGCGCCAGCAGCCAAGGCGACCCCCAGAATCAGCCCCAGCATTTT
TRBV19	-	15	-	TRBJ1-1	CASRRPSTMNTEAFF	TGTGCCAGTAGGAGGCCGTCCACGATGAACACTGAAGCTTTCTTT
TRBV21-1	-	14	-	TRBJ2-7	CASSLRDRYYEQYF	TGTGCCAGCAGCCTTAGGGACAGGTACTACGAGCAGTACTTC
TRBV5-6	-	13	-	TRBJ2-5	CASNGATQETQYF	TGTGCCAGCAACGGGGCAACCCAAGAGACCCAGTACTTC
TRBV20-1	-	17	-	TRBJ1-5	CSARLKIKNLVPQPQHF	TGCAGTGCTAGACTCAAAATTAAGAACCTAGTTCCCCAGCCCCAGCATTTT
TRBV20-1	-	13	few	TRBJ2-2	CSAPSVGTGELFF	TGCAGTGCCCCTAGCGTGGGCACCGGGGAGCTGTTTTTT
TRBV6-1	-	14	-	TRBJ2-2	CASSATQGTGELFF	TGCGCCAGCAGTGCAACACAGGGCACCGGGGAGCTGTTTTTT
TRBV6-1	TRBD2	17	few	TRBJ2-3	CASRTTDGGSLTGAQYF	TGTGCCAGCAGAACTACCGACGGCGGGAGTCTTACGGGAGCGCAGTATTTT
TRBV7-2	-	17	-	TRBJ1-1	CASSLGGVNTMNTEAFF	TGTGCCAGCAGCTTAGGTGGGGTGAATACGATGAACACTGAAGCTTTCTTT
TRBV25-1	TRBD2	16	-	TRBJ2-1	CASSVTSGGVRNEQFF	TGTGCCAGCAGTGTTACTAGCGGGGGGGTGAGAAATGAGCAGTTCTTC
TRBV2	-	15	few	TRBJ1-6	CASSEVRTYNSPLHF	TGTGCCAGCAGTGAGGTACGGACCTATAATTCACCCCTCCACTTT
TRBV4-1	-	16	-	TRBJ1-3	CASSQQGTFSGNTIYF	TGCGCCAGCAGCCAGCAGGGTACCTTCTCTGGAAACACCATATATTTT
TRBV20-1	-	13	-	TRBJ1-1	CSAPRVLRSEAFF	TGCAGTGCCCCCAGGGTTTTGAGGTCTGAAGCTTTCTTT
TRBV20-1	TRBD1	12	-	TRBJ1-2	CSVGQGDYGYTF	TGCAGTGTCGGACAGGGAGACTATGGCTACACCTTC
TRBV7-9	-	13	once	TRBJ2-1	CASSLDNYNEQFF	TGTGCCAGCAGCTTAGACAACTACAATGAGCAGTTCTTC
TRBV19	-	17	medium-sized	TRBJ2-1	CASSIHSGLGSYNEQFF	TGTGCCAGTAGTATACACTCGGGACTGGGGTCCTACAATGAGCAGTTCTTC
TRBV27	-	11	once	TRBJ1-1	CASSSNTEAFF	TGTGCCAGCAGTTCGAACACTGAAGCTTTCTTT